The rows below give T cell receptor beta chains drawn from one sample of a study of cytomegalovirus exposure and HLA in healthy donors. Generated by immunoSEQ multiplex PCR, the TCRdb table keeps only in-frame clones and is missing some. Altogether about 180,000 clones are present, roughly 85% being singletons, with the ten largest covering approximately 15%. The sequenced material came from PBMCs. The receptors derive from a man aged 18-30 years in good health and CMV-seropositive. The CDR3 runs from the conserved cysteine through the conserved F or W. D genes are given only for firm matches. Expanded clones are given a class, and other clones once, few, many or no size at all.

d_gene: TRBD2
abundance: .
j_gene: TRBJ2-5
v_gene: TRBV28
CDR3aa: CASKAGGETQYF
CDR3nt: TGTGCCAGCAAAGCGGGAGGAGAGACCCAGTACTTC

d_gene: .
abundance: .
j_gene: TRBJ2-7
v_gene: TRBV11-2
CDR3aa: CASSYEGNEQYF
CDR3nt: TGTGCCAGCAGCTACGAGGGAAACGAGCAGTACTTC

d_gene: TRBD1
abundance: .
j_gene: TRBJ2-4
v_gene: TRBV18
CDR3aa: CASSPGCRDRGLENIQYF
CDR3nt: TGTGCCAGCTCACCGGGATGTCGGGACAGGGGGCTGGAAAACATTCAGTACTTC

d_gene: TRBD1
abundance: .
j_gene: TRBJ1-2
v_gene: TRBV5-4
CDR3aa: CASSLGGAGGAGYTF
CDR3nt: TGTGCCAGCAGCTTGGGGGGGGCAGGGGGCGCTGGCTACACCTTC

d_gene: TRBD2
abundance: .
j_gene: TRBJ2-7
v_gene: TRBV7-2
CDR3aa: CASSWRGLGYEQYF
CDR3nt: TGTGCCAGCAGCTGGAGAGGACTAGGATACGAGCAGTACTTC

d_gene: TRBD2
abundance: .
j_gene: TRBJ2-3
v_gene: TRBV27
CDR3aa: CASSLQAGGLSPSQYF
CDR3nt: TGTGCCAGCAGTTTACAGGCGGGAGGGCTCTCCCCTTCGCAGTATTTT

d_gene: .
abundance: once
j_gene: TRBJ1-2
v_gene: TRBV28
CDR3aa: CASSIGQPRANYGYTF
CDR3nt: TGTGCCAGCAGTATCGGACAGCCCAGGGCCAACTATGGCTACACCTTC

d_gene: TRBD2
abundance: .
j_gene: TRBJ2-1
v_gene: TRBV30
CDR3aa: CAWSTGTSSYNEQFF
CDR3nt: TGTGCCTGGAGTACCGGGACTAGCAGTTACAATGAGCAGTTCTTC

d_gene: .
abundance: .
j_gene: TRBJ2-7
v_gene: TRBV7-6
CDR3aa: CASSSLEGVDSYEQYF
CDR3nt: TGTGCCAGCAGCTCCCTTGAGGGAGTTGACTCCTACGAGCAGTACTTC

d_gene: TRBD2
abundance: .
j_gene: TRBJ2-7
v_gene: TRBV7-2
CDR3aa: CASTYSGRGYEQYF
CDR3nt: TGTGCCAGTACATATAGCGGGAGAGGATACGAGCAGTACTTC

d_gene: TRBD1
abundance: .
j_gene: TRBJ2-1
v_gene: TRBV28
CDR3aa: CASSSVDRGNEQFF
CDR3nt: TGTGCCAGCAGTTCCGTGGACAGGGGAAATGAGCAGTTCTTC

d_gene: TRBD1
abundance: .
j_gene: TRBJ1-1
v_gene: TRBV28
CDR3aa: CASISQGPGTEAFF
CDR3nt: TGTGCCAGCATCTCACAGGGGCCGGGCACTGAAGCTTTCTTT

d_gene: .
abundance: once
j_gene: TRBJ1-2
v_gene: TRBV28
CDR3aa: CASTSYREYGYTF
CDR3nt: TGTGCCAGCACCTCTTACAGGGAATATGGCTACACCTTC

d_gene: TRBD2
abundance: .
j_gene: TRBJ2-7
v_gene: TRBV5-6
CDR3aa: CASTRLAGKDEQYF
CDR3nt: TGTGCCAGCACACGACTAGCGGGTAAGGACGAGCAGTACTTC

d_gene: .
abundance: .
j_gene: TRBJ1-1
v_gene: TRBV27
CDR3aa: CASSLPGMNTEAFF
CDR3nt: TGTGCCAGCAGTTTACCCGGGATGAACACTGAAGCTTTCTTT

d_gene: TRBD2
abundance: once
j_gene: TRBJ2-5
v_gene: TRBV7-8
CDR3aa: CASSSWTSGQETQYF
CDR3nt: TGTGCCAGCAGCTCCTGGACTAGCGGGCAAGAGACCCAGTACTTC

d_gene: TRBD1
abundance: .
j_gene: TRBJ1-1
v_gene: TRBV5-1
CDR3aa: CASKEGASGTEAFF
CDR3nt: TGCGCCAGCAAAGAGGGGGCTTCTGGGACTGAAGCTTTCTTT

d_gene: TRBD2
abundance: .
j_gene: TRBJ2-1
v_gene: TRBV9
CDR3aa: CASSVGSGGTYNEQFF
CDR3nt: TGTGCCAGCAGCGTAGGTAGCGGGGGAACTTACAATGAGCAGTTCTTC

d_gene: .
abundance: .
j_gene: TRBJ2-1
v_gene: TRBV2
CDR3aa: CASSDEDTSYNEQFF
CDR3nt: TGTGCCAGCAGTGATGAGGACACCTCCTACAATGAGCAGTTCTTC

d_gene: .
abundance: .
j_gene: TRBJ1-1
v_gene: TRBV27
CDR3aa: CASSSRGTTEAFF
CDR3nt: TGTGCCAGCAGTTCCCGGGGGACGACTGAAGCTTTCTTT

d_gene: .
abundance: .
j_gene: TRBJ1-3
v_gene: TRBV30
CDR3aa: CAWSTTGNTIYF
CDR3nt: TGTGCCTGGAGTACAACCGGAAACACCATATATTTT

d_gene: .
abundance: once
j_gene: TRBJ2-1
v_gene: TRBV28
CDR3aa: CASSSPALDYRGLRDEQFF
CDR3nt: TGTGCCAGCAGCAGTCCGGCCCTGGACTATAGGGGTTTGAGGGATGAGCAGTTCTTC